This T cell receptor (beta chain) was found in a study of blood T cell repertoires in COVID-19. Per the germline V gene, CDR1 is SGHRS and CDR2 is YFSETQ. The CDR3 length is 14 residues. V gave up 3 bases and J gave up 1 base, with 11 bases separating them. Profiling relied on immunoSEQ multiplex PCR, and the TCRdb table lists in-frame clones only, not all of them. The sample lists tens of thousands of clones; 85% to 90% were seen once. Input material: peripheral blood. This rearrangement joins TRBV5-1 to TRBJ2-7; D perhaps matches TRBD1 (6 bases). This TCR was sampled from a man aged 60-69 years with acute or convalescent COVID-19. The CDR3 nucleotides read TGCGCCAGCAGCTCGCAGACAGGTTCCTACGAGCAGTACTTC. Its protein product is CASSSQTGSYEQYF. Using reference TRBV5-1 and TRBJ2-7 for the parts outside the CDR3, the full variable domain is KAGVTQTPRYLIKTRGQQVTLSCSPISGHRSVSWYQQTPGQGLQFLFEYFSETQRNKGNFPGRFSGRQFSNSRSEMNVSTLELGDSALYLCASSSQTGSYEQYFGPGTRLTVT.